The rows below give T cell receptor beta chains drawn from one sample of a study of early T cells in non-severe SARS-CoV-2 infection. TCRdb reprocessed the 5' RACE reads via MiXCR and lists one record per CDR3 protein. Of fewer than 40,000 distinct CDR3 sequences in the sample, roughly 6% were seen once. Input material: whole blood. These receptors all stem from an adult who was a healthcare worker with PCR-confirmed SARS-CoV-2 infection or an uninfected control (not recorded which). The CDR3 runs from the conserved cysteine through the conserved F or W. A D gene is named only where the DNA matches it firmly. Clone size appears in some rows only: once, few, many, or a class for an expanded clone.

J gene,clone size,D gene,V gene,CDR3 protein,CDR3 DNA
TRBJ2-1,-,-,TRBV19,CASSIGRNEQFF,TGTGCCAGTAGTATAGGGAGGAATGAGCAGTTCTTC
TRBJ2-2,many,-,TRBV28,CASSHPPGELFF,TGTGCCAGCAGTCACCCCCCCGGGGAGCTGTTTTTT
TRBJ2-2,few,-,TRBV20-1,CSINPTEKLFF,TGCAGTATCAACCCCACCGAAAAGCTGTTTTTT
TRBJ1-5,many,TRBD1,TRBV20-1,CSASQDRENQPQHF,TGCAGTGCTAGCCAGGACAGGGAAAATCAGCCCCAGCATTTT
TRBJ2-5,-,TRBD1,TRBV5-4,CASSGAGTGQETQYF,TGTGCCAGCAGCGGGGCCGGGACAGGCCAAGAGACCCAGTACTTC
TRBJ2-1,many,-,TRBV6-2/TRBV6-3,CASSYPWPPNEQFF,TGTGCCAGCAGTTACCCTTGGCCCCCCAATGAGCAGTTCTTC
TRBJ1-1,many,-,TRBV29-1,CSVDAHGNTEAFF,TGCAGCGTTGATGCGCACGGGAACACTGAAGCTTTCTTT
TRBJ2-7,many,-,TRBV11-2,CASSVDYEQYF,TGTGCCAGCAGCGTCGACTACGAGCAGTACTTC
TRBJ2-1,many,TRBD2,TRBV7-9,CASSSLIPGLADLSSYNEQFF,TGTGCCAGCAGCTCGTTAATTCCGGGACTAGCGGACTTATCCTCCTACAATGAGCAGTTCTTC
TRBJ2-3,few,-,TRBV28,CASRDRQTHTDTQYF,TGTGCCAGCAGGGATAGACAGACTCACACAGATACGCAGTATTTT
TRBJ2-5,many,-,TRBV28,CASSKTGLETQYF,TGTGCCAGCAGCAAGACAGGTCTGGAGACCCAGTACTTC
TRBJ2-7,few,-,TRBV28,CASSFYASYEQYF,TGTGCCAGCAGTTTCTATGCCTCGTACGAGCAGTACTTC
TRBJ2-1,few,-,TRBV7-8,CASSLALLGGGYNEQFF,TGTGCCAGCAGCTTGGCCCTACTGGGAGGGGGTTACAATGAGCAGTTCTTC
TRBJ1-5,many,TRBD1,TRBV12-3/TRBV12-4,CASSLGQGQSQPQHF,TGTGCCAGCAGTTTAGGACAGGGGCAGAGTCAGCCCCAGCATTTT
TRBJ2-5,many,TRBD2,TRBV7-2,CASSLRPSGRRQETQYF,TGTGCCAGCAGCTTACGTCCTAGCGGGCGACGCCAAGAGACCCAGTACTTC
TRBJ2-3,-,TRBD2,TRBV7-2,CASSLTSGRLKGTDTQYF,TGTGCCAGCAGCTTGACCAGCGGGAGGTTAAAAGGAACAGATACGCAGTATTTT
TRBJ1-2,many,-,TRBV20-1,CSAREEQGVSYGYTF,TGCAGTGCTAGAGAAGAACAGGGCGTAAGCTATGGCTACACCTTC
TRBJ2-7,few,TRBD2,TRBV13,CASSFPGLAPNEQYF,TGTGCCAGCAGCTTCCCGGGACTAGCCCCCAACGAGCAGTACTTC
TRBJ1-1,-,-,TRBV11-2,CASSLFRGPRSEAFF,TGTGCCAGCAGCTTATTTAGGGGACCTAGGTCTGAAGCTTTCTTT
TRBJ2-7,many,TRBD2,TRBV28,CASSLVAGGYEQYF,TGTGCCAGCAGTTTGGTAGCGGGAGGCTACGAGCAGTACTTC
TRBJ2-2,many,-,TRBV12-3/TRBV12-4,CASSPSSGDTGELFF,TGTGCCAGCAGTCCCTCGTCCGGGGACACCGGGGAGCTGTTTTTT
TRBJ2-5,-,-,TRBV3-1,CASSRGGGQETQYF,TGTGCCAGCAGCCGTGGTGGGGGCCAAGAGACCCAGTACTTC
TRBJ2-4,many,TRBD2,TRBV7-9,CASSTEAGLAKNIQYF,TGTGCCAGCAGCACCGAAGCGGGACTAGCCAAAAACATTCAGTACTTC
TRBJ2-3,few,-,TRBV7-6,CASSLNPVVDTQYF,TGTGCCAGCAGCTTAAACCCAGTCGTGGATACGCAGTATTTT
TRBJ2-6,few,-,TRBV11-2,CASSPYNVLTF,TGTGCCAGCAGCCCCTATAACGTCCTGACTTTC
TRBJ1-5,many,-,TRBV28,CASKRGNQPQHF,TGTGCCAGCAAGAGGGGGAATCAGCCCCAGCATTTT
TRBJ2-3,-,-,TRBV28,CASWAAGSSGTDTQYF,TGTGCCAGCTGGGCGGCGGGGTCTAGCGGCACAGATACGCAGTATTTT
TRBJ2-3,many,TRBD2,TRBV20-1,CSAKIAGVVTQYF,TGCAGTGCTAAAATAGCGGGAGTGGTTACGCAGTATTTT
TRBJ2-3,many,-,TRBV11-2,CASSLGVGDQDTQYF,TGTGCCAGCAGCTTAGGTGTGGGAGATCAGGATACGCAGTATTTT
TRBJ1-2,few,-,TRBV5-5,CASSRGTSLLSYGYTF,TGTGCCAGCAGCAGGGGGACGTCCCTACTAAGCTATGGCTACACCTTC
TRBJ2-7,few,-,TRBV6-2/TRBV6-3,CASSYLRDYEQYF,TGTGCCAGCAGTTACCTCCGGGACTACGAGCAGTACTTC
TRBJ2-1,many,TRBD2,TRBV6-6,CASRYPRTSGRITYNEQFF,TGTGCCAGCAGGTATCCTCGGACTAGCGGGAGAATCACCTACAATGAGCAGTTCTTC
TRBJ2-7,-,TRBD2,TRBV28,CASSRLAGPSF,TGTGCCAGCAGTCGCCTAGCGGGGCCCTCCTTC
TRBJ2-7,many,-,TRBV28,CASSLTQEQYF,TGTGCCAGCAGTTTAACCCAAGAGCAGTACTTC
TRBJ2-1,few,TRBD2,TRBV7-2,CASSSRSGRVSYNEQFF,TGTGCCAGCAGCTCCCGAAGCGGGAGGGTCTCCTACAATGAGCAGTTCTTC
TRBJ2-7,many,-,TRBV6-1,CAVPGRTGYEQYF,TGTGCCGTGCCAGGACGGACGGGCTACGAGCAGTACTTC
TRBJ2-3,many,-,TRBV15,CATSSSGSSTDTQYF,TGTGCCACCAGCAGTAGCGGATCTAGCACAGATACGCAGTATTTT
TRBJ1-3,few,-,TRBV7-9,CASSAKGSGNTIYF,TGTGCCAGCAGCGCGAAGGGATCTGGAAACACCATATATTTT
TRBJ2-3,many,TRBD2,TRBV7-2,CASSSSGAYTDTQYF,TGTGCCAGCAGCTCTAGCGGGGCCTACACAGATACGCAGTATTTT
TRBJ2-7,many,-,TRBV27,CASSNGGTAYEQYF,TGTGCCAGCAGTAATGGGGGGACGGCCTACGAGCAGTACTTC
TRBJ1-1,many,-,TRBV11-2,CASSPQRIAEAFF,TGTGCCAGCAGCCCCCAAAGGATCGCTGAAGCTTTCTTT
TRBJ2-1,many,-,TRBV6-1,CASSKGILDNEQFF,TGTGCCAGCAGTAAAGGAATCCTGGACAATGAGCAGTTCTTC
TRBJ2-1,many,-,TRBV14,CASSQGIRVEYNEQFF,TGTGCCAGCAGCCAAGGAATAAGGGTTGAATACAATGAGCAGTTCTTC
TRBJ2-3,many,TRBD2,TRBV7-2,CASSSGTSRTDTQYF,TGTGCCAGCAGCTCTGGGACTAGTAGGACAGATACGCAGTATTTT
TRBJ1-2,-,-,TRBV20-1,CSARVGLYGYTF,TGCAGTGCTAGGGTCGGACTCTATGGCTACACCTTC
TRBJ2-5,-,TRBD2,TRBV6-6,CASSYGLAGRETQYF,TGTGCCAGCAGTTACGGACTAGCGGGGCGAGAGACCCAGTACTTC